Below, 30 T cell receptor beta chains from the same sample are listed, as sequenced in a study of blood T cell repertoires in COVID-19 (dated by TCRdb to the early 2020s). The library was prepared using the immunoSEQ multiplex PCR assay. TCRdb took over this immuneACCESS table, retaining in-frame rearrangements with V and J assigned. Such tables are incomplete; in checked studies, under half of the missing clones stem from an unresolved V gene, and the remainder is unexplained. For this sample there are 150,000 or so clones; 83% appear just once. The ten largest make up around 10% of the sample. Sequencing input: peripheral blood. These receptors originate from a woman aged 55-69 years with COVID-19, enrolled during active disease.

The chain recombines TRBV6-5 with TRBJ1-2; 7 positions agree with TRBD1. Trimming at V came to 6 bases and at J to 0 bases, leaving 4 bases not matched to a gene. Germline V gene sequence: CDR1 MNHEY, CDR2 SVGAGI. The CDR3 totals 14 residues. CDR3 nucleotides: TGTGCCAGCAGCCGGGACAGTCCTAACTATGGCTACACCTTC. It specifies CASSRDSPNYGYTF.

This clone was seen a single time. The chain employs TRBV7-2 and TRBJ1-6, with a weak D call TRBD1 (5 bases). The ends were cut back, 1 base at V and 4 bases at J, with 8 bases in the middle. Germline-derived CDR1 and CDR2 are SGHTA and FQGNSA. The CDR3 runs 15 residues. The CDR3 nucleotides read TGTGCCAGCAGCTTAGGCGGGGGTTATAATTCACCCCTCCACTTT. Translation gives CASSLGGGYNSPLHF.

The CDR3 DNA follows: TGTGCCAGCAGCCCCCGGGGGACAGGGGGCAATGAGCAGTTCTTC. Translating it yields CASSPRGTGGNEQFF. The chain has TRBV6-6 and TRBJ2-1, with 11 bases fitting TRBD1. The junction had 7 bases not matched to a gene; V was cut back by 6 bases and J by 6 bases. CDR1 and CDR2 from the germline V gene are MNHNY and SVGAGI (reference sequence). The CDR3 consists of 15 residues.

This clone occurred a few times. The gene calls are TRBV5-1 and TRBJ2-1; D remains unclear. Germline CDR1 is SGHRS and CDR2 is YFSETQ. The CDR3 sequence is 15 residues long. Trimming removed 5 bases from V and 0 bases from J, with 12 bases in between. As DNA, the CDR3 is TGCGCCAGCAGACCCGACACCAGCTCCTACAATGAGCAGTTCTTC. Protein sequence: CASRPDTSSYNEQFF.

The gene calls are TRBV7-7 and TRBJ2-5, with TRBD2 matching over 8 bases. J lost 2 bases, V lost 5 bases, and 4 bases had no gene match. This CDR3 is 14 amino acids long. Germline V gene sequence: CDR1 SSHAT, CDR2 FNYEAQ (reference sequence). CDR3 region: CASSRTSRQETQYF. DNA for the CDR3: TGTGCCAGCAGCCGGACTAGCAGACAAGAGACCCAGTACTTC.

The chain joins TRBV27 to TRBJ1-2, with D unclear. Trimming took 3 bases from V and 11 from J, leaving 13 bases between them. The CDR3 has 12 residues. Germline CDR1 MNHEY, CDR2 SMNVEV (reference sequence). DNA of the CDR3: TGTGCCAGCAGTTTTAACCGGGAGAGATACACCTTC. This sequence encodes CASSFNRERYTF.

This rearrangement joins TRBV6-5 to TRBJ2-5, with D perhaps TRBD2 (5 bases). The CDR3 has 15 residues. V lost 0 bases and J 5 bases, leaving 13 bases between the germline ends. CDR1 is MNHEY, CDR2 SVGAGI, per germline. The CDR3 DNA sequence: TGTGCCAGCAGTTACTCACCGGGTGGAGGTGAGACCCAGTACTTC. This codes for CASSYSPGGGETQYF.

The chain has TRBV13 and TRBJ1-3, with TRBD1 as a possible D gene (6 bases). V shed 5 bases and J shed 0 bases, with 17 bases lying between them. The germline V gene encodes CDR1 PRHDT and CDR2 FYEKMQ (reference sequence). The CDR3 is 17 amino acids. The DNA for the CDR3 is TGTGCCAGCAGCCCCCCTACGGACAGTAGCTCTGGAAACACCATATATTTT. Protein sequence: CASSPPTDSSSGNTIYF.

This clone has just a few counts. The CDR3 sequence is CSVLPFGVGNYGYTF. The CDR3, as DNA: TGCAGCGTTTTGCCGTTTGGTGTCGGTAACTATGGCTACACCTTC. V and J are TRBV29-1 and TRBJ1-2; D call uncertain. CDR3 length: 15 amino acids. Per the germline V gene, CDR1 is SQVTM and CDR2 is ANQGSEA. Between the trimmed V and J ends, which lost 5 bases and 1 base, there was a span of 17 bases.

The chain recombines TRBV18 with TRBJ1-5; 9 bases fit TRBD1. The ends lost 8 bases at V and 0 bases at J; junction bases unmatched: 8. This CDR3 comprises 16 residues. Germline CDR1 KGHSH, CDR2 LQKENI. CDR3 residues: CASNGQGTNSNQPQHF. For the CDR3, the DNA is TGTGCCAGCAATGGACAGGGGACGAATAGCAATCAGCCCCAGCATTTT.

The V gene is TRBV3-1 (or the pseudogene TRBV3-2), the J gene TRBJ1-4, with D perhaps matching TRBD1 (6 bases). This CDR3 has 16 amino acids. Germline V gives CDR1 LGHDT, CDR2 YNNKEL (reference sequence). Trimming stripped 0 bases from V and 6 bases from J, with 14 bases between. CDR3 coding DNA: TGTGCCAGCAGCCAAGATAAGGGACATGTCGATGAAAAACTGTTTTTT. Protein sequence: CASSQDKGHVDEKLFF.

The chain carries TRBV25-1 and TRBJ1-4, with 10 bases that match TRBD1. The CDR3 covers 17 residues. Germline trimming cut 5 bases from V and 3 bases from J; bases unmatched to any gene: 9. In germline, CDR1 is MGHDK, CDR2 SYGVNS. The CDR3 reads CASSQRDRGQSNEKLFF. The CDR3 DNA sequence: TGTGCCAGCAGTCAACGGGACAGGGGACAGTCTAATGAAAAACTGTTTTTT.

The chain has TRBV12-5 and TRBJ2-5; D is possibly TRBD1 (6 bases). Trimming shortened V by 2 bases and J by 2 bases, and 15 bases separated the two germline ends. The CDR3 is 16 amino acids. From germline, CDR1 is LGHNT and CDR2 FRNRAP. The CDR3 DNA reads as TGTGCTAGTGGTTTGAATTTGGGGGCTCTACAAGAGACCCAGTACTTC. This gives the protein CASGLNLGALQETQYF.

The chain links TRBV7-8 to TRBJ1-3; 7 bases line up with TRBD1. This CDR3 comprises 17 residues. Germline trimming cut 3 bases from V and 0 bases from J; bases unmatched to any gene: 8. Germline V gene lookup returns CDR1 SGHVS and CDR2 FQNEAQ. Written as DNA, the CDR3 is TGTGCCAGCAGCTTTAGGCCGGGACAGTTCTCTGGAAACACCATATATTTT. This sequence encodes CASSFRPGQFSGNTIYF.

The chain uses TRBV7-3 and TRBJ2-1, with TRBD2 identical over 7 bases. Germline CDR1 is SGHTA and CDR2 is FQGTGA. After removal of 3 bases from V and 8 bases from J, the junction contained 1 base not matched to a gene. The CDR3 has 12 residues. In nucleotides, the CDR3 is TGTGCCAGCAGCTTTCGGGGGGATGAGCAGTTCTTC. Amino acids: CASSFRGDEQFF.

This chain uses TRBV6-5 with TRBJ2-5; 7 bases fit TRBD2. The CDR3 covers 13 residues. The V gene's germline CDR1 is MNHEY and CDR2 SVGAGI. Trimming cost V 8 bases and J 5 bases; bases outside gene matches: 8. CDR3 nucleotides: TGTGCCAGCCGGAGGGAGGGGTGGGAGACCCAGTACTTC. Translating gives CASRREGWETQYF.

This clone has just one count. V usage is TRBV5-5 and J usage is TRBJ1-5, with TRBD1 as a possible D gene (6 bases). CDR1 is SGHKS, CDR2 YYEKEE, per germline (reference sequence). Trimming took 0 bases from V and 7 from J, leaving 14 bases between them. The CDR3 consists of 15 residues. The CDR3 DNA reads TGTGCCAGCAGCTTGGGAGGTGACAGGAGGCAGCCCCAGCATTTT. This encodes CASSLGGDRRQPQHF.

The chain couples TRBV9 to TRBJ2-3; D may be TRBD1 (6 bases). The germline CDR1 and CDR2 sequences are SGDLS and YYNGEE. This CDR3 is 15 amino acids long. V was trimmed by 0 bases and J by 1 base, leaving 9 bases between them. The CDR3 bases are TGTGCCAGCAGCGTAGAACAGGGAGGCACAGATACGCAGTATTTT. The encoded protein is CASSVEQGGTDTQYF.

This clone has more than one count but fewer than ten. The chain couples TRBV3-1 (or the pseudogene TRBV3-2) to TRBJ1-2, with unresolved D. The germline V gene encodes CDR1 LGHDT and CDR2 YNNKEL (reference sequence). V lost 2 bases and J lost 2, with 9 bases in between. The CDR3 runs 14 residues. The CDR3 DNA follows: TGTGCCAGCAGCCAATTTCTGTCGAACTATGGCTACACCTTC. As protein: CASSQFLSNYGYTF.

This clone was counted a few times. This chain links TRBV5-1 with TRBJ1-1, with 7 nucleotides matching TRBD1. V gave up 4 bases and J gave up 6 bases; unmatched junction bases: 9. CDR1 is SGHRS, CDR2 YFSETQ, per germline. The CDR3 is 14 amino acids. The CDR3 region is CASSHGTAASEAFF. The CDR3 region has the DNA TGCGCCAGCAGCCACGGGACAGCCGCATCTGAAGCTTTCTTT.

The gene calls are TRBV3-1 (or the pseudogene TRBV3-2) and TRBJ2-7; 9 bases match TRBD1. V gave up 3 bases and J gave up 7 bases; unmatched junction bases: 7. Germline assignment: CDR1 LGHDT and CDR2 YNNKEL (reference sequence). This CDR3 is built from 14 residues. The CDR3 protein is CASSHYRGQGEQYF. The CDR3 nucleotides read TGTGCCAGCAGCCACTACAGGGGGCAAGGTGAGCAGTACTTC.

This clone was seen just once. The V gene is TRBV5-4, the J gene TRBJ1-2; TRBD1 might be the D (5 bases). The germline V and J ends were trimmed by 0 bases and 1 base, with 10 bases remaining between them. Germline-derived CDR1 and CDR2 are SGHNT and YYREEE (reference sequence). This CDR3 spans 15 amino acids. The CDR3 sequence is CASSLGGRGNYGYTF. The CDR3 coding sequence is TGTGCCAGCAGCTTGGGGGGTAGGGGTAACTATGGCTACACCTTC.

This clone appeared a few times. This rearrangement joins TRBV6-6 to TRBJ1-1; 11 bases align to TRBD1. Looked up from germline, CDR1 is MNHNY and CDR2 is SVGAGI (reference sequence). The CDR3 length is 16 residues. Trimming cost V 5 bases and J 4 bases; bases outside gene matches: 9. CDR3 sequence (DNA): TGTGCCAGCAGTATGGGAACCGGGACAGGGGGCACTGAAGCTTTCTTT. It encodes CASSMGTGTGGTEAFF.

The chain is built from TRBV23-1 and TRBJ1-5; 7 bases are a match to TRBD1. TRBV23-1 is flagged as an ORF with uncertain function. There are 17 residues in the CDR3. Trimming cost V 2 bases and J 4 bases; bases outside gene matches: 11. In DNA form, the CDR3 reads TGCGCCAGCAGTCAAGCTCCGACAGGGAGTAGTAATCAGCCCCAGCATTTT. It encodes CASSQAPTGSSNQPQHF.

In DNA form, the CDR3 reads TGTGCCAGCAGTAGCGTACCTAGCACAGATACGCAGTATTTT. This sequence encodes CASSSVPSTDTQYF. The chain carries TRBV5-4 and TRBJ2-3; perhaps TRBD2 as D (5 bases). V lost 5 bases and J lost 0, with 10 bases in between. The CDR3 is 14 amino acids. Germline-derived CDR1 and CDR2 are SGHNT and YYREEE (reference sequence).

This chain connects TRBV2 to TRBJ1-1, with 12 positions matching TRBD1. The CDR3 is made up of 15 amino acids. Germline V gives CDR1 SNHLY, CDR2 FYNNEI. Trimming cost V 1 base and J 11 bases; bases outside gene matches: 8. As DNA, the CDR3 is TGTGCCAGCAGTGAAGACCTGCGGGGACAGGGGGCGGCTTTCTTT. Its translation: CASSEDLRGQGAAFF.

The chain combines TRBV9 with TRBJ2-5; maybe TRBD1 (6 bases). Germline-derived CDR1 and CDR2 are SGDLS and YYNGEE. CDR3 size: 14 residues. Trimming cost V 1 base and J 5 bases, with 12 bases left between them. CDR3 sequence: CASSVNVGGETQYF. CDR3 nucleotide sequence: TGTGCCAGCAGCGTAAATGTTGGGGGCGAGACCCAGTACTTC.

This chain links TRBV30 with TRBJ1-3; perhaps TRBD1 as D (5 bases). V was clipped by 5 bases and J by 2 bases, with 10 bases between them. The germline V gene has CDR1 GTSNPN and CDR2 SVGIG (reference sequence). The CDR3 is 13 amino acids. The CDR3 nucleotides read TGTGCCTGGGGGAAGGGGACTGGAAACACCATATATTTT. Translated, it gives CAWGKGTGNTIYF.

V and J are TRBV5-8 and TRBJ1-5, with TRBD1 identical over 8 bases. Losses at the gene ends were 3 bases for V and 2 bases for J; bases not matched to a gene: 1. The CDR3 covers 14 residues. The germline CDR1 and CDR2 sequences are SGHTS and YDEGEE. The CDR3 region is CASSWGQGNQPQHF. Written as DNA, the CDR3 is TGTGCCAGCAGCTGGGGACAGGGCAATCAGCCCCAGCATTTT.

This clone was counted at least ten times. The J gene is TRBJ1-5, the V gene TRBV5-6; no firm D call. The germline CDR1 and CDR2 sequences are SGHDT and YYEEEE. The germline V and J ends were trimmed by 1 base and 7 bases, with 24 bases remaining between them. The CDR3 is 18 residues long. CDR3 in DNA: TGTGCCAGCAGCTTGTGTGTCCTGGGTCAGCGTCTTTGGCAGCCCCAGCATTTT. It encodes CASSLCVLGQRLWQPQHF.